This T cell receptor beta chain was obtained from a study of cytomegalovirus exposure and HLA in healthy donors. Study findings and constraints: Cytomegalovirus status, reportedly, was diagnosed with high specificity and sensitivity by the classifier. With further analysis later on, most CMV-associated TCR beta chains appeared HLA-restricted.

Remarks on this clone: Its target is unknown.

With 60 Vbeta and 13 Jbeta primers, the PCR was carried out. In the authors' workflow: Tens of millions of unique TCR beta chains, 9.5 million to 14 million shared, were counted in a later analysis. Produced via immunoSEQ multiplex PCR; TCRdb's table is partial and in-frame only. For V, J and clone size, that table is used; D and trimming come from the DNA. The data hold about 160,000 clones, with roughly 85% observed a single time. The sample consisted of PBMCs. The TCR originated in a male donor in good health and CMV-seropositive.

CDR3 residues: CASTSGTSNTGELFF. The CDR3 nucleotides are TGTGCCAGCACCTCCGGGACAAGCAACACCGGGGAGCTGTTTTTT. The chain joins TRBV28 to TRBJ2-2; tentatively, D is TRBD1 (6 bases). Per germline, CDR1 MDHEN and CDR2 SYDVKM. This CDR3 contains 15 residues. Trimming shortened V by 7 bases and J by 2 bases, and 14 bases separated the two germline ends.